Each of the 15 T cell receptor beta chains below was sequenced from the same sample in a study of T cells in tuberculosis. The time point denotes: new active TB diagnosis, blood taken before or within 7 days of starting treatment. Measured with immunoSEQ multiplex PCR; TCRdb has only the in-frame clones, and not every one. Here the sample spans under 45,000 clones, 85% to 95% being singletons. The sample consisted of PBMCs, taken at tuberculosis diagnosis. The receptors here all came from an adult with tuberculosis.

J is TRBJ2-5 and V is TRBV21-1; no DNA check was done on the table's D call, TRBD1. TRBV21-1 is flagged as a pseudogene. CDR3 length: 16 amino acids. The CDR3 here is CASSTTGTGSLETQYF. The CDR3 DNA sequence: TGTGCCAGCAGCACCACCGGGACAGGGTCGCTGGAGACCCAGTACTTC.

The V call is TRBV9, the J call TRBJ2-5; D possibly corresponds to TRBD2 (6 bases). This CDR3 comprises 16 residues. In germline, CDR1 is SGDLS, CDR2 YYNGEE. Trimming removed 4 bases at V and 1 base at J, with 17 bases between. DNA of the CDR3: TGTGCCAGCAGCCCATCCCCGGGGGACGTCCAAGAGACCCAGTACTTC. Protein: CASSPSPGDVQETQYF.

J is TRBJ2-1 and V is TRBV27; possible D gene TRBD2, 6 bases. The CDR3 has 14 amino acids. Trimming cost V 6 bases and J 0 bases, with 9 bases left between them. In germline, CDR1 is MNHEY, CDR2 SMNVEV (reference sequence). The CDR3 coding sequence is TGTGCCAGCAGGGGGGGTAGCTCCTACAATGAGCAGTTCTTC. Translation: CASRGGSSYNEQFF.

The J gene is TRBJ1-6, the V gene TRBV21-1. TRBV21-1 is labeled a pseudogene. The CDR3 contains 16 residues. The DNA for the CDR3 is TGTGCCAGCAGCAAACGGGTCGAGGGAATCAATTCACCCCTCCACTTT. This gives the protein CASSKRVEGINSPLHF.

The chain links TRBV6-4 to TRBJ2-6; 9 bases match TRBD1. This CDR3 has 16 residues. Germline assignment: CDR1 MRHNA and CDR2 SNTAGT. Trimming at V came to 2 bases and at J to 3 bases, leaving 2 bases not matched to a gene. CDR3 in DNA: TGTGCCAGCAGTGACACAGGGGGCGTTGGGGCCAACGTCCTGACTTTC. Protein product: CASSDTGGVGANVLTF.

The chain combines TRBV9 with TRBJ2-3; possibly TRBD1 for D (6 bases). V lost 3 bases and J 11 bases, leaving 10 bases between the germline ends. The CDR3 contains 11 residues. Germline V gives CDR1 SGDLS, CDR2 YYNGEE. In DNA form, the CDR3 reads TGTGCCAGCAGCGACGGACAGCGGCAGTATTTT. Translation gives CASSDGQRQYF.

The rearrangement uses TRBV2 and TRBJ2-5, with TRBD2 as a possible D gene (6 bases). The V gene lost 6 bases and the J gene lost 8 bases, with 16 bases spanning the gap. Germline CDR1 and CDR2: SNHLY and FYNNEI. This CDR3 spans 13 amino acids. DNA of the CDR3: TGTGCCAGCAGGGGGTTACGGGAGAGAACCCAGTACTTC. It translates to CASRGLRERTQYF.

The gene calls are TRBV14 and TRBJ1-2; D gene uncertain. Germline values: CDR1 SGHDN, CDR2 FVKESK. The CDR3 has 14 amino acids. The V end was cut by 0 bases, the J end by 4 bases, with 9 bases between. CDR3 loop: CASSQEGDLYGYTF. DNA of the CDR3: TGTGCCAGCAGCCAAGAGGGCGACCTCTATGGCTACACCTTC.

This clone was seen a single time. The V call is TRBV7-3, the J call TRBJ2-1; the D is unclear. The CDR3 sequence is 14 residues long. The ends were cut back, 2 bases at V and 8 bases at J, with 13 bases in the middle. Germline V lookup: CDR1 SGHTA, CDR2 FQGTGA. DNA of the CDR3: TGTGCCAGCAGCTTAGGCTTTGAGGTGGATGAGCAGTTCTTC. It translates to CASSLGFEVDEQFF.

This sequence joins TRBV29-1 and TRBJ1-2; 7 bases map to TRBD1. Trimming took 6 bases from V and 0 from J; bases not matched to a gene: 1. Germline CDR1 is SQVTM and CDR2 is ANQGSEA. CDR3 length: 12 residues. CDR3 loop: CSVGQPNYGYTF. CDR3 in DNA: TGCAGCGTGGGACAGCCTAACTATGGCTACACCTTC.

The chain recombines TRBV11-2 with TRBJ2-1; TRBD2 agrees at 9 bases. This CDR3 comprises 14 residues. The V gene's germline CDR1 is SGHAT and CDR2 FQNNGV. The J segment lost 3 bases and the V segment lost 6 bases, leaving 3 bases of the junction unmatched. CDR3 in amino acids: CASSPTSGYNEQFF. The CDR3 region has the DNA TGTGCCAGCAGTCCGACTAGCGGCTACAATGAGCAGTTCTTC.

The gene calls are TRBV15 and TRBJ2-3, with TRBD2 identical over 7 bases. This CDR3 has 14 amino acids. The ends lost 11 bases at V and 0 bases at J; junction bases unmatched: 8. The germline V gene encodes CDR1 LNHNV and CDR2 YYDKDF (reference sequence). The CDR3: CASGRGGSTDTQYF. In DNA, the CDR3 is TGTGCCTCGGGGAGGGGCGGTAGCACAGATACGCAGTATTTT. Full variable domain (rest looked up from reference TRBV15 and TRBJ2-3): DAMVIQNPRYQVTQFGKPVTLSCSQTLNHNVMYWYQQKSSQAPKLLFHYYDKDFNNEADTPDNFQSRRPNTSFCFLDIRSPGLGDTAMYLCASGRGGSTDTQYFGPGTRLTVL.

This chain joins TRBV2 and TRBJ2-7; TRBD1 matches 7 bases. There are 12 residues in the CDR3. V shed 10 bases and J 4 bases; nucleotides not matched to a gene: 7. Germline values: CDR1 SNHLY, CDR2 FYNNEI. DNA of the CDR3: TGTGCCACCCAGGGGGTAAAGTACGAGCAGTACGTC. It yields the protein CATQGVKYEQYV.

The gene calls are TRBV9 and TRBJ2-1, with TRBD2 matching 8 bases. After removal of 0 bases from V and 6 bases from J, the junction contained 8 bases not matched to a gene. Germline lookup yields CDR1 SGDLS and CDR2 YYNGEE. CDR3 size: 16 residues. In DNA form, the CDR3 reads TGTGCCAGCAGCGTAGCCCCAGCGGGGGCCACCAATGAGCAGTTCTTC. This gives the protein CASSVAPAGATNEQFF.

The chain couples TRBV7-8 to TRBJ2-7, with TRBD1 matching 9 bases. Losses at the gene ends were 4 bases for V and 4 bases for J; bases not matched to a gene: 14. The CDR3 length is 17 residues. Germline assignment: CDR1 SGHVS and CDR2 FQNEAQ. The chain's CDR3 is CASSSTFNRGRRYEQYF. CDR3 bases: TGTGCCAGCAGCTCCACATTTAACAGGGGGCGTAGGTACGAGCAGTACTTC.